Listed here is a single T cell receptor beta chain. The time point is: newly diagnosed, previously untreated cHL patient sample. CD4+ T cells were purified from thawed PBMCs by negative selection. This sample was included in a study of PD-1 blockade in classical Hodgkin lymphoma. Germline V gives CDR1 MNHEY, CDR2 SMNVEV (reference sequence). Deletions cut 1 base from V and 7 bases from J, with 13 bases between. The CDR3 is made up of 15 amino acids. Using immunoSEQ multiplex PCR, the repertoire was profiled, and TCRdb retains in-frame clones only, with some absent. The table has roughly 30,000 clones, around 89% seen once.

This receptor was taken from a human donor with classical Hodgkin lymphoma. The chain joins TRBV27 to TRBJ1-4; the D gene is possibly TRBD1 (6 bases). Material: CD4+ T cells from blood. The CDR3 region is CASSLWPGVGEKLFF. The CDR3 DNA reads TGTGCCAGCAGTTTATGGCCAGGGGTCGGTGAAAAACTGTTTTTT.